This is a list of T cell receptor beta chains from one sample in a study of a mutant IDH1 vaccine in newly diagnosed glioma. TCRdb keeps only in-frame clones here, not all; method: immunoSEQ multiplex PCR. The table has fewer than 95,000 clones, roughly 77% seen once. These receptors have no identified antigens. This material consisted of PBMCs, taken from a glioma patient whose treatment included an IDH1 peptide vaccine. These receptors were collected from a man aged 35 to 55 with glioma. The CDR3 runs from the conserved cysteine through the conserved F or W. Each record gives: V gene, J gene, clone size, CDR3 protein. Clone size, where shown, is once, few, many, or a class for clones that have expanded.

TRBV7-2	TRBJ2-3	NA	CASSLYPEASGGLDTQYF
TRBV5-1	TRBJ1-6	NA	CASSLGTGSNSPLHF
TRBV5-6	TRBJ2-2	many	CASRNRGSGELFF
TRBV5-4	TRBJ2-6	NA	CASSLVRPMGANVLTF
TRBV6-4	TRBJ1-1	NA	CASSRLPNTEAFF
TRBV18	TRBJ1-2	NA	CASSPSGQNYGYTF
TRBV6-4	TRBJ1-6	few	CASSDAGTGASPLHF
TRBV2	TRBJ2-6	NA	CASSTFNRAGANVLTF
TRBV7-6	TRBJ1-5	NA	CASSRDRNGQPQHF
TRBV10-3	TRBJ2-1	NA	CAISEGGGARYNEQFF
TRBV29-1	TRBJ1-5	few	CSVGGLGSNQPQHF
TRBV10-3	TRBJ1-3	NA	CAILAGAGNTIYF
TRBV2	NA	NA	CASKVRETDRYEQYF
TRBV5-4	TRBJ2-5	NA	CASSFRNGATETQYF
TRBV5-1	TRBJ2-3	NA	CASSPPGLVQDTQYF
TRBV7-2	TRBJ2-1	NA	CASSLVSSSYNEQFF
TRBV30	TRBJ2-5	NA	CAWKTIRESLQETQYF
TRBV9	TRBJ1-2	NA	CASSVGKGGNYGYTF
TRBV21-1	TRBJ2-1	NA	CASSKRIAGAGEQFF
TRBV9	TRBJ1-3	NA	CASSPEQFSPSGNTIYF
TRBV5-6	TRBJ1-6	NA	CASSFGQGSSYNSPLHF
TRBV6-5	TRBJ1-1	NA	CASSYSTGVGTEAFF
TRBV7-6	TRBJ2-7	NA	CASSLRDWVFDEQYF
TRBV30	TRBJ1-4	few	CAQQSEGNDRREKLFF
TRBV19	TRBJ1-4	NA	CASTLTGMGEKLFF
TRBV4-1	TRBJ2-7	NA	CASSPEGFYEQYF
TRBV28	TRBJ1-1	NA	CASSLSLGTPMNTEAFF
TRBV18	TRBJ2-3	NA	CASSPTGTGGMDTQYF
TRBV27	TRBJ1-4	medium-sized	CASSVTGSSNEKLFF
TRBV6-5	TRBJ1-2	NA	CASSLEDRDANGYTF
TRBV4-3	TRBJ1-3	few	CASSQDVVGPGNTIYF
TRBV30	TRBJ2-1	few	CAWSGERLYNEQFF
TRBV19	TRBJ2-3	NA	CASSTGATSTDTQYF
TRBV6-5	TRBJ2-1	NA	CANLPRQREYAEQFF
TRBV9	TRBJ2-7	NA	CASSVDAQGREQYF
TRBV7-8	TRBJ2-5	NA	CASSSRTVAAQYF
TRBV10-3	TRBJ2-7	few	CAITRQGDGSYEQYF
TRBV6-4	TRBJ2-1	NA	CASSDLAVASGSNEQFF
TRBV4-1	TRBJ1-2	once	CASSQEQGHGYTF
TRBV5-4	TRBJ2-3	NA	CASTRGTDTQYF
TRBV7-3	TRBJ2-3	NA	CASSLSTDTQYF
TRBV18	TRBJ1-1	NA	CASSTGIKNTEAFF
TRBV7-9	TRBJ1-3	once	CASSLIGLNSGNTIYF
TRBV18	TRBJ2-5	NA	CASSPGTGVETQYF
TRBV5-5	TRBJ2-4	NA	CASSLAVRGSDIQYF
TRBV11-2	TRBJ2-7	NA	CASSLSGIYEQYF
TRBV7-2	TRBJ1-6	many	CASSLTSYNSPLHF
TRBV28	TRBJ1-1	NA	CASSPGPNTEAFF
TRBV18	TRBJ2-5	NA	CASSPPRGRETQYF
TRBV19	TRBJ1-3	NA	CASRPGGSGNTIYF
TRBV20-1	TRBJ2-3	NA	CSVWTDTQYF
TRBV10-3	TRBJ2-1	NA	CAISDPRTSGAIEQFF
TRBV5-4	TRBJ2-5	NA	CASSPTSRPLQETQYF
TRBV30	TRBJ1-2	NA	CAWRTVGDSGYTF
TRBV7-2	TRBJ1-2	NA	CASSLPGTVDGYTF
TRBV10-1	TRBJ1-6	few	CASSDGQGRRSPLHF
TRBV2	TRBJ1-6	NA	CASTLDGSSYNSPLHF
TRBV9	TRBJ2-5	NA	CASSLGGDETQYF
TRBV18	TRBJ2-1	NA	CASSQSGYNEQFF